This T cell receptor (beta chain) originates from a study of blood T cells in healthy people across ages. Alongside a J-beta primer mix, a sample-barcoded 5' primer served in a second PCR lasting about 7 to 11 cycles. From the 5' RACE reads, TCRdb called clonotypes with MiXCR, one entry per CDR3 protein. The data show about 580,000 distinct CDR3 sequences, 47% seen once. Broader study findings: With age, beta diversity per million T cells declined roughly linearly, significantly by 40.

As for this clonotype: Its antigen is not identified.

This CDR3 is built from 19 residues. J lost 0 bases, V lost 6 bases, and 13 bases had no gene match. CDR1 and CDR2 (germline): DFQATT, SNEGSKA (reference sequence). The receptor was isolated from an older man in good health. The sample taken for sequencing was blood. The chain recombines TRBV20-1 with TRBJ2-1; 14 positions match TRBD2. In DNA, the CDR3 is TGCAGTGCGCCGACCGGGACTAGCGGGGGACGAAGCTCCTACAATGAGCAGTTCTTC. Its translation is CSAPTGTSGGRSSYNEQFF.